A single T cell receptor (beta chain) is shown here with its context. The data originate from a study of radiotherapy plus CTLA-4 blockade in lung cancer. Trimming removed 3 bases from V and 4 bases from J, with 9 bases in between. The CDR3 length is 13 residues. From germline, CDR1 is SGHNT and CDR2 YENEEA. Clones were sequenced by immunoSEQ multiplex PCR, and TCRdb holds only the in-frame ones, with some missing. The profile shows about 120,000 clones, approximately 84% of them singletons. The sample in question was peripheral blood, obtained from a patient treated with radiotherapy plus ipilimumab. The source is a human donor with non-small cell lung cancer who had a partial response to radiotherapy plus ipilimumab. The chain couples TRBV11-3 to TRBJ1-1; D is unresolved. In DNA form, the CDR3 reads TGTGCCAGCAGCTTGAGAGGGCGCACTGAAGCTTTCTTT. Its translation: CASSLRGRTEAFF.